One sample yielded the 11 T cell receptor beta chains listed below, sequenced in a study of T cell responses to AZD1222 COVID-19 vaccine. TCRdb keeps only in-frame clones here, not all; method: immunoSEQ multiplex PCR. Altogether some 140,000 clones are present, 75% to 90% being singletons, with the ten largest covering 4.1%. The sequenced sample was peripheral blood, obtained on day 0 of AZD1222 vaccination. The receptors shown here come from an adult in good health.

This clone turned up a few times. V usage is TRBV10-3 and J usage is TRBJ2-1; D tentatively reads TRBD1 or TRBD2 (6 bases each). The CDR3 is 15 residues long. V gave up 11 bases and J gave up 5 bases, with 22 bases separating them. The germline V gene has CDR1 ENHRY and CDR2 SYGVKD. CDR3 residues: CAGGRGPGWDNEQFF. Written as DNA, the CDR3 is TGTGCCGGGGGGCGAGGGCCAGGGTGGGACAATGAGCAGTTCTTC.

This clone showed up just a few times. The rearrangement joins TRBV19 to TRBJ1-3; no firm D call. Trimming cost V 10 bases and J 0 bases, with 19 bases left between them. Germline V lookup: CDR1 LNHDA, CDR2 SQIVND (reference sequence). This CDR3 contains 16 residues. CDR3 DNA: TGTGCCACCCAAGGAACGGGTTGGAGCTCTGGAAACACCATATATTTT. This translates into CATQGTGWSSGNTIYF.

This chain joins TRBV11-2 and TRBJ2-3, with 7 bases identical to TRBD1. Germline loops: CDR1 SGHAT, CDR2 FQNNGV. After removal of 0 bases from V and 9 bases from J, the junction contained 15 bases not matched to a gene. The CDR3 is 17 residues long. The CDR3 loop is CASSLDLTGYPQMTQYF. In DNA, the CDR3 is TGTGCCAGCAGCTTAGATCTGACAGGGTACCCGCAGATGACGCAGTATTTT.

In this sample, this clone turned up a few times. For the CDR3, the DNA is TGTGCCAGCAGACCGAGGGGGAGTTTCGGTGAAAAACTGTTTTTT. This translates into CASRPRGSFGEKLFF. The V call is TRBV3-1 (or the pseudogene TRBV3-2), the J call TRBJ1-4, with D perhaps matching TRBD1 (6 bases). The CDR3 runs 15 residues. Trimming pared 6 bases from V and 7 bases from J, leaving 18 bases between. Germline V gene sequence: CDR1 LGHDT, CDR2 YNNKEL (reference sequence).

This clone was recorded a few times. This chain links TRBV19 with TRBJ1-6; no definite D call. This CDR3 is 16 amino acids long. CDR1 LNHDA and CDR2 SQIVND come from the germline V gene (reference sequence). The germline V and J ends were trimmed by 9 bases and 7 bases, with 22 bases remaining between them. CDR3 sequence (DNA): TGTGCCAGCTCTCTCGTGGGCAGGCCCAAAAATTCACCCCTCCACTTT. It translates to CASSLVGRPKNSPLHF.

This chain links TRBV5-1 with TRBJ1-4, with D maybe TRBD1 (6 bases). This CDR3 region has 15 residues. Germline-derived CDR1 and CDR2 are SGHRS and YFSETQ. V lost 4 bases and J 0 bases, leaving 10 bases between the germline ends. The DNA for the CDR3 is TGCGCCAGCAGCCGGGGGGGCTCAACTAATGAAAAACTGTTTTTT. Protein product: CASSRGGSTNEKLFF. Variable domain in full (rest from reference TRBV5-1 and TRBJ1-4): KAGVTQTPRYLIKTRGQQVTLSCSPISGHRSVSWYQQTPGQGLQFLFEYFSETQRNKGNFPGRFSGRQFSNSRSEMNVSTLELGDSALYLCASSRGGSTNEKLFFGSGTQLSVL.

The V gene is TRBV14, the J gene TRBJ2-7; D uncertain. Germline assignment: CDR1 SGHDN and CDR2 FVKESK. Trimming cost V 0 bases and J 6 bases, with 12 bases left between them. This CDR3 is 14 amino acids long. In DNA form, the CDR3 reads TGTGCCAGCAGCCAAGAATTTGGCTCGGGCGAGCAGTACTTC. Amino acid sequence: CASSQEFGSGEQYF.

The CDR3 spells CASSGEGNRQNIQYF. The CDR3 DNA sequence: TGTGCCAGCAGCGGGGAGGGGAATAGGCAGAACATTCAGTACTTC. The gene calls are TRBV5-4 and TRBJ2-4; 7 bases align to TRBD2. The V gene's germline CDR1 is SGHNT and CDR2 YYREEE (reference sequence). The CDR3 is made up of 15 amino acids. Germline trimming cut 4 bases from V and 7 bases from J; bases unmatched to any gene: 11.

This chain uses TRBV6-5 with TRBJ1-1; no definite D call. From germline, CDR1 is MNHEY and CDR2 SVGAGI. Between the trimmed V and J ends, which lost 7 bases and 3 bases, there was a span of 9 bases. This CDR3 has 12 residues. CDR3 nucleotides: TGTGCCAGCATGGAGGATTACACTGAAGCTTTCTTT. Its translation: CASMEDYTEAFF.

The DNA for the CDR3 is TGCGCCAGCAGCTTGGAGTTGCCGGGGCGCGGCACTGAAGCTTTCTTT. This sequence encodes CASSLELPGRGTEAFF. The chain combines TRBV5-1 with TRBJ1-1, with D maybe TRBD1 (5 bases). The germline V gene has CDR1 SGHRS and CDR2 YFSETQ. The ends were cut back, 0 bases at V and 4 bases at J, with 16 bases in the middle. There are 16 residues in the CDR3. Drawing the rest from reference TRBV5-1 and TRBJ1-1, the complete variable domain is KAGVTQTPRYLIKTRGQQVTLSCSPISGHRSVSWYQQTPGQGLQFLFEYFSETQRNKGNFPGRFSGRQFSNSRSEMNVSTLELGDSALYLCASSLELPGRGTEAFFGQGTRLTVV.

This clone was found once. V and J are TRBV18 and TRBJ2-7; D gene ambiguous. The germline CDR1 and CDR2 sequences are KGHSH and LQKENI. This CDR3 is built from 14 residues. V lost 4 bases to trimming and J lost 2 bases, with 12 bases between them. The CDR3 DNA is TGTGCCAGCTCACTTCGGACGGACCCCTACGAGCAGTACTTC. This gives the protein CASSLRTDPYEQYF.